This T cell receptor beta chain is drawn from a study of CD8+ T cells in alopecia areata. Study at large: The drug, oral tofacitinib, was given to treated patients at 5 to 10 mg twice daily. Notes on the study in general: Tissue-resident alphabeta T cells belonging to normal skin likewise get sequenced within scalp specimens. Although TCR sharing was seen in mice, sharing across patients was less clear, possibly for HLA-related reasons.

The authors extracted RNA and reverse transcribed it into cDNA as the sequencing template. Using immunoSEQ multiplex PCR, the repertoire was profiled, and TCRdb retains in-frame clones only, with some absent. The profile shows fewer than 200,000 clones, 59% of them singletons. CDR3 size: 11 residues. Germline CDR1 SEHNR, CDR2 FQNEAQ (reference sequence). V dropped 2 bases and J dropped 3 bases, with 1 base sitting between them. Isolation of CD4+ and CD8+ T cells from PBMCs was achieved by sorting. Comment on this clone: The antigen is undetermined.

This sequence was found in a human donor with alopecia areata. The chain uses TRBV7-9 and TRBJ1-1; no clear D gene. The sample here was CD4+ T cells sorted from blood, taken at week 0. In nucleotides, the CDR3 is TGTGCCAGCAGCTTACACACTGAAGCTTTCTTT. Its translation: CASSLHTEAFF.